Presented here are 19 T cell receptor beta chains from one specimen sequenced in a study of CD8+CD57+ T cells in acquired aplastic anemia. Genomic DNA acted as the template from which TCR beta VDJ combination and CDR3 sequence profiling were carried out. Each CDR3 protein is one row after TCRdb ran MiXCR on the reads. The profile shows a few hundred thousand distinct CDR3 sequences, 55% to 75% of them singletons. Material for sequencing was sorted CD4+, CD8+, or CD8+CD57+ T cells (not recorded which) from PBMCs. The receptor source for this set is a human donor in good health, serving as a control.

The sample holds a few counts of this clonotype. The CDR3 spells CASSPFAESALSTDTQYF. The CDR3 coding sequence is TGTGCCAGCTCACCCTTCGCGGAGTCGGCCTTAAGCACAGATACGCAGTATTTT. The chain combines TRBV18 with TRBJ2-3; D gene uncertain. The germline V gene encodes CDR1 KGHSH and CDR2 LQKENI. V lost 3 bases and J lost 0, with 19 bases in between. The CDR3 has 18 residues.

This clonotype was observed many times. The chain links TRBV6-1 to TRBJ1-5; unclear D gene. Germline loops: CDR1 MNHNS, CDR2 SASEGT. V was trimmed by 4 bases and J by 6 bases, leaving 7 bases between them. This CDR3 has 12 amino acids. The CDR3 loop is CASSVPVQPQHF. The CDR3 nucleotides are TGTGCCAGCAGTGTCCCAGTTCAGCCCCAGCATTTT.

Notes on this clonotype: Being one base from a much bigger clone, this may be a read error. The CDR3 sequence is CASSQDTSGGGERFF. CDR3 nucleotides: TGTGCCAGCAGCCAAGATACGAGCGGGGGTGGTGAGCGGTTCTTC. The chain employs TRBV4-2 and TRBJ2-1, with 8 bases lining up with TRBD2. The CDR3 is made up of 15 amino acids. CDR1 is LGHNA, CDR2 YNFKEQ, per germline.

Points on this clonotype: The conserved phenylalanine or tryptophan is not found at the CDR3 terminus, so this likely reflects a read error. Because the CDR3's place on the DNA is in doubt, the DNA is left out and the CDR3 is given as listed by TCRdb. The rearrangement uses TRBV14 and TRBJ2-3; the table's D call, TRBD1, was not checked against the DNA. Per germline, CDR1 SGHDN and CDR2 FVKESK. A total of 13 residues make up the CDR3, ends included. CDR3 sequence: CASSLVRGHRQSV.

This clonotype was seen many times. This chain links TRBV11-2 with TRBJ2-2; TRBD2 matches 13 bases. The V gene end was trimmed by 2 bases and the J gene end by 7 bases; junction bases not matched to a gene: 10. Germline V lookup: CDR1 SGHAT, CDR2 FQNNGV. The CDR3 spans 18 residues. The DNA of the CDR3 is TGTGCCAGCAGCTTATTGCTACGGACTAGCGGGGGAAACGGGGAGCTGTTTTTT. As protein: CASSLLLRTSGGNGELFF.

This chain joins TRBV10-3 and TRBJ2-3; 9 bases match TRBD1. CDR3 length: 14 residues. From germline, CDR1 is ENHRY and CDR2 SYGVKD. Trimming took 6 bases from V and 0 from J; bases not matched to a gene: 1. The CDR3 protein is CAISDRGSTDTQYF. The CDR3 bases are TGTGCCATCAGCGACAGGGGGAGCACAGATACGCAGTATTTT.

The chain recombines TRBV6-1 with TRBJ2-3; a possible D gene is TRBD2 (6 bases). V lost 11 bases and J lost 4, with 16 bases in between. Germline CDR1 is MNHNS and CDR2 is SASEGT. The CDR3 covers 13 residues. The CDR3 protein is CAAWGRGSDTQYF. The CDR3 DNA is TGTGCCGCCTGGGGACGGGGGTCAGATACGCAGTATTTT.

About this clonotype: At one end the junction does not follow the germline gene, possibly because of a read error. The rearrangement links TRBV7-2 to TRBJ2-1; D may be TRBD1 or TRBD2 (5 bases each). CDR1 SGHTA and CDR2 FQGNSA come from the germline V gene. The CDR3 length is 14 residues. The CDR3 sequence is CASNVGAANTGELF. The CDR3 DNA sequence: TGTGCCAGCAACGTCGGGGCAGCGAACACCGGGGAGTTGTTC.

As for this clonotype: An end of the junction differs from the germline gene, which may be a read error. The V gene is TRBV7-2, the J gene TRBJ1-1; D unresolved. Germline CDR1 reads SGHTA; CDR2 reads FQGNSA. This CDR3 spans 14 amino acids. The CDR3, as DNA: TGTGCCAGCAGCAAAGCGGCAGAGACCACTGAAGCTTGCTTT. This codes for CASSKAAETTEACF.

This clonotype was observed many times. CDR3 nucleotides: TGTGCCAGCAGTGAAGTTAAGCAGGGACAGTCTTACAATGAGCAGTTCTTC. It specifies CASSEVKQGQSYNEQFF. This rearrangement joins TRBV2 to TRBJ2-1, with 7 nucleotides matching TRBD1. The V segment lost 1 base and the J segment 4 bases; nucleotides outside the gene matches: 10. CDR1 is SNHLY, CDR2 FYNNEI, per germline. This CDR3 has 17 residues.

Written as DNA, the CDR3 is TGCAGTGCTAATGGACAGGGGGAAGAGCAAGAGACCCAGTACTTC. Its translation: CSANGQGEEQETQYF. The gene calls are TRBV20-1 and TRBJ2-5; 10 positions match TRBD1. Trimming removed 4 bases from V and 2 bases from J; junction bases left unmatched: 7. This CDR3 is built from 15 residues. Per germline, CDR1 DFQATT and CDR2 SNEGSKA (reference sequence).

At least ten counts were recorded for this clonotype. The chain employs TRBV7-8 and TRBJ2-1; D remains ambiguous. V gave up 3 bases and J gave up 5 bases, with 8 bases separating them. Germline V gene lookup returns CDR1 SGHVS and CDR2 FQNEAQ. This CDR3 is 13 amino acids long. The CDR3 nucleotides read TGTGCCAGCAGCTTTTCCAGGAACAATGAGCAGTTCTTC. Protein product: CASSFSRNNEQFF.

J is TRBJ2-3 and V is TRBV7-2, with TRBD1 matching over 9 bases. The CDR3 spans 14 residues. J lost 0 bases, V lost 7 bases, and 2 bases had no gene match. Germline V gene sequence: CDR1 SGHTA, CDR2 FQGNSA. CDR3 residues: CASKTGGSTDTQYF. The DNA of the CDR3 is TGTGCCAGCAAGACAGGGGGGAGCACAGATACGCAGTATTTT.

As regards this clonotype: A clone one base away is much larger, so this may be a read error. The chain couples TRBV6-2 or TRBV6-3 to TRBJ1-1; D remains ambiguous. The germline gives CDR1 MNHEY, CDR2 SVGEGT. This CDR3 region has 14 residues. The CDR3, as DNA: TGTTCCAGCAGTTACCCGGACGGGAACACTGAAGCTTTCTTT. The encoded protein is CSSSYPDGNTEAFF.

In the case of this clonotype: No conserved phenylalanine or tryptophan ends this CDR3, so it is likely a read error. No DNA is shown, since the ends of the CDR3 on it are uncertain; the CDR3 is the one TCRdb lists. The CDR3 sequence: CASSGGQRNSPLL. The rearrangement links TRBV9 to TRBJ1-4; the D segment call TRBD1 is taken from the table without a DNA check. Counting both end residues, the CDR3 totals 13 amino acids. Germline CDR1 is SGDLS and CDR2 is YYNGEE.

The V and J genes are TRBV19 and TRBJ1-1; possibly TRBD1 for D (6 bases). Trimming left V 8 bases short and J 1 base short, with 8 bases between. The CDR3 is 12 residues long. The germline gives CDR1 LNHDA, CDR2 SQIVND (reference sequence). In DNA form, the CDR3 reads TGTGCCAGTGGACAGAGGAACACTGAAGCTTTCTTT. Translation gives CASGQRNTEAFF.

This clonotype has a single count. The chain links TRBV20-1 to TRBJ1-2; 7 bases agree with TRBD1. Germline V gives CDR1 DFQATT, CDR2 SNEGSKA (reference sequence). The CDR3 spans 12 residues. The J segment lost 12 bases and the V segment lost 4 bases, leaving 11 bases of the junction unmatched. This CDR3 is CSAISVRGRDTF. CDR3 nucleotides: TGCAGTGCTATCTCAGTGAGGGGGCGAGACACCTTC.

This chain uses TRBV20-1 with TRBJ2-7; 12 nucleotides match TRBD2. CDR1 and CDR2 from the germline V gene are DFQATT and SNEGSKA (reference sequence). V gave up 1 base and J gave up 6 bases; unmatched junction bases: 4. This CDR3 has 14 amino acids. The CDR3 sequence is CSARGELAGGEQYF. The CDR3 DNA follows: TGCAGTGCTAGAGGTGAACTAGCGGGAGGCGAGCAGTACTTC.

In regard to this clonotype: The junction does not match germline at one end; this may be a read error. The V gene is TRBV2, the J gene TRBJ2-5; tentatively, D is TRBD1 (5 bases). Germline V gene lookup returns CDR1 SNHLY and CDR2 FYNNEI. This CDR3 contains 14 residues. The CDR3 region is CATSVFGALETQYF. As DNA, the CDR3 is TGTGCCACCAGTGTCTTTGGGGCCTTGGAGACCCAGTATTTC.